This entry features one T cell receptor beta chain sequence. Its antigen remains unidentified. Trimming removed 2 bases from V and 7 bases from J; junction bases left unmatched: 5. The germline V gene has CDR1 MDHEN and CDR2 SYDVKM. The CDR3 extends over 15 amino acids. Reverse transcribing all isolated RNA meant expressed TCRB transcripts were sequenced. The data were produced by immunoSEQ multiplex PCR, yet TCRdb's version contains in-frame clones alone and is incomplete. Of about 140,000 clones in the sample, roughly 10% were seen once. These data originate in a study of beta chain features in type 1 diabetes. Findings of the study overall: Naive, central memory and Treg TCRB repertoires seemed to resemble each other more closely in patients than they did in healthy donors. Insertions were fewer and deletions more numerous at VDJ junctions in type 1 diabetes patients.

Sequencing was performed on central memory CD4+ T cells from blood. The sequence derives from a woman aged 40 to 49 in good health. This chain links TRBV28 with TRBJ1-6; 7 positions match TRBD1. The DNA for the CDR3 is TGTGCCAGCAGTTTAGGAGGACAGGCGAATTCACCCCTCCACTTT. Its protein product is CASSLGGQANSPLHF.